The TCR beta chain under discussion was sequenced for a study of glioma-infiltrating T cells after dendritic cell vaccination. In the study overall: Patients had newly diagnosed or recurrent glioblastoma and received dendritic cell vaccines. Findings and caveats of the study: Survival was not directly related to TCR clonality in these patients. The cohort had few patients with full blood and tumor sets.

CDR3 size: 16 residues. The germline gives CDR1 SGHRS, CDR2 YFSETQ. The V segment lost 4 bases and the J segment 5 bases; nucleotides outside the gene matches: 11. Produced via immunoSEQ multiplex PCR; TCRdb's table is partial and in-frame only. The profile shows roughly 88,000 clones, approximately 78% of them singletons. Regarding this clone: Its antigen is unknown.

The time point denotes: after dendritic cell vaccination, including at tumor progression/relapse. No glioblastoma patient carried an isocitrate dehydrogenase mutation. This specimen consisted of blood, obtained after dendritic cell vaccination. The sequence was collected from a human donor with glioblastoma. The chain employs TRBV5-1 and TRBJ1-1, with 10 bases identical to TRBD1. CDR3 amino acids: CASSRSGTGERTEAFF. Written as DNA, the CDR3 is TGCGCCAGCAGCAGATCCGGGACAGGGGAGAGGACTGAAGCTTTCTTT.